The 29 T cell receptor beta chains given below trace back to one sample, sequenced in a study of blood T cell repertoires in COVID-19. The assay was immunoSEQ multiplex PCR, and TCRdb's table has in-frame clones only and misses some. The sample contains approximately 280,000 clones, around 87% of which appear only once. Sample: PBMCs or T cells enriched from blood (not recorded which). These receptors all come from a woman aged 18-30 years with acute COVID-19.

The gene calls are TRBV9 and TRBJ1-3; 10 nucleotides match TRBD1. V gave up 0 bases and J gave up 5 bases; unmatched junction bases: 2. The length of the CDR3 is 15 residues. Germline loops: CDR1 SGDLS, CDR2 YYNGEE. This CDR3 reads CASSVEGQGRNTIYF. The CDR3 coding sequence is TGTGCCAGCAGCGTAGAGGGACAGGGGCGAAACACCATATATTTT.

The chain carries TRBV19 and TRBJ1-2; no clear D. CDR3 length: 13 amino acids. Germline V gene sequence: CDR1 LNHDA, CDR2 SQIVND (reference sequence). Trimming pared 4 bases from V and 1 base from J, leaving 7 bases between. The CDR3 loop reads CASSNRHNYGYTF. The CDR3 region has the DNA TGTGCCAGTAGTAATCGACATAACTATGGCTACACCTTC.

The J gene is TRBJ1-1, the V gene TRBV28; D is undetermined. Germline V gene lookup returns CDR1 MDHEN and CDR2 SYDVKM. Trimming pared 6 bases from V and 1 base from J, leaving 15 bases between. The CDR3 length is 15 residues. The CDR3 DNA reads TGTGCCAGCAGCTCGCCCGGGGAAGGGAACACTGAAGCTTTCTTT. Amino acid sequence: CASSSPGEGNTEAFF. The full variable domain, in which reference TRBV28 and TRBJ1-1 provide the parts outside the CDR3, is DVKVTQSSRYLVKRTGEKVFLECVQDMDHENMFWYRQDPGLGLRLIYFSYDVKMKEKGDIPEGYSVSREKKERFSLILESASTNQTSMYLCASSSPGEGNTEAFFGQGTRLTVV.

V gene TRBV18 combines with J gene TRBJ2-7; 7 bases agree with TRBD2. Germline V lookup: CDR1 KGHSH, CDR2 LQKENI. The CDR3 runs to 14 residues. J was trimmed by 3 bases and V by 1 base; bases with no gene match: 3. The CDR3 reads CASSPQGGVYEQYF. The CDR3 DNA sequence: TGTGCCAGCTCACCACAGGGAGGGGTCTACGAGCAGTACTTC.

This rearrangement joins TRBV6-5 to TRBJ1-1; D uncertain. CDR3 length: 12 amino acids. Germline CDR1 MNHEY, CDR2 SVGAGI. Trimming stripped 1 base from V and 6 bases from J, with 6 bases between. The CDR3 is CASSYWRSEAFF. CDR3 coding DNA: TGTGCCAGCAGTTACTGGAGATCTGAAGCTTTCTTT.

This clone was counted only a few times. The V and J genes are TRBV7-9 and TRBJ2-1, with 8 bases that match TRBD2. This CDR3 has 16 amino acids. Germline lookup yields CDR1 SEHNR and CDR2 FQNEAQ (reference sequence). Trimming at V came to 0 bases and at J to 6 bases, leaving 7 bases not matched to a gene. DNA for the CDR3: TGTGCCAGCAGCTTAGCACAACCGGGACTAGGCAATGAGCAGTTCTTC. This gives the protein CASSLAQPGLGNEQFF.

Written as DNA, the CDR3 is TGTGCCAGCAGCTCCGGGACTAGCGGATATTATGAGCAGTTCTTC. This sequence encodes CASSSGTSGYYEQFF. This chain links TRBV5-4 with TRBJ2-1; 11 bases match TRBD2. V shed 3 bases, J shed 8 bases, and the junction held 7 bases outside the gene matches. The germline V gene encodes CDR1 SGHNT and CDR2 YYREEE (reference sequence). This CDR3 has 15 amino acids.

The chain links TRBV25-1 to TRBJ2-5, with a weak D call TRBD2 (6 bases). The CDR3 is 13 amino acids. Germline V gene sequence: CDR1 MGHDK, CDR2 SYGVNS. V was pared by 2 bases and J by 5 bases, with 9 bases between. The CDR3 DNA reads TGTGCCAGCAGTGAACGGGGGTGGGAGACCCAGTACTTC. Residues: CASSERGWETQYF.

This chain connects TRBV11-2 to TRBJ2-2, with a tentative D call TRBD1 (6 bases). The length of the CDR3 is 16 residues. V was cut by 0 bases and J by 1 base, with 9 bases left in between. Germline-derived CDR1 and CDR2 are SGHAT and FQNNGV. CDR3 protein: CASSLEVTGNTGELFF. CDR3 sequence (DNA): TGTGCCAGCAGCTTAGAGGTGACAGGGAACACCGGGGAGCTGTTTTTT.

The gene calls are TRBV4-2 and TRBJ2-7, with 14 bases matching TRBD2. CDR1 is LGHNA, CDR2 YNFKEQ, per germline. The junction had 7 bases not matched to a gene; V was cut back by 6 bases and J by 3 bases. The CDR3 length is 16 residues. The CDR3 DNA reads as TGTGCCAGCAGAAAAGTGGGGACTAGCGGGAGCTACGAGCAGTACTTC. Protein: CASRKVGTSGSYEQYF.

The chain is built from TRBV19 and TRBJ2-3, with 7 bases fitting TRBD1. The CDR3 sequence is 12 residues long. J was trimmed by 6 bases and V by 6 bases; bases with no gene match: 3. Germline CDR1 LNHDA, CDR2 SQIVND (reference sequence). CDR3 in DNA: TGTGCCAGTAGAGAGGGGGCGGATACGCAGTATTTT. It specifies CASREGADTQYF.

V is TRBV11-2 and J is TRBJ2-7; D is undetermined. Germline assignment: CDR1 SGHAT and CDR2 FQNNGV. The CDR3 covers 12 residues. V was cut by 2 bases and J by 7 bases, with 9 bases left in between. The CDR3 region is CASSLSSREQYF. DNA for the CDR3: TGTGCCAGCAGCTTAAGTTCGAGGGAGCAGTACTTC. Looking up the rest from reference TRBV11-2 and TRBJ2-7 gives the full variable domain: EAGVAQSPRYKIIEKRQSVAFWCNPISGHATLYWYQQILGQGPKLLIQFQNNGVVDDSQLPKDRFSAERLKGVDSTLKIQPAKLEDSAVYLCASSLSSREQYFGPGTRLTVT.

CDR3 residues: CASSPGTGLPEAFF. The CDR3 DNA reads as TGTGCCAGCAGCCCCGGGACAGGGCTACCTGAAGCTTTCTTT. J is TRBJ1-1 and V is TRBV6-5, with 9 nucleotides matching TRBD1. In germline, CDR1 is MNHEY, CDR2 SVGAGI. The CDR3 is 14 amino acids. The V segment lost 6 bases and the J segment 6 bases; nucleotides outside the gene matches: 8.

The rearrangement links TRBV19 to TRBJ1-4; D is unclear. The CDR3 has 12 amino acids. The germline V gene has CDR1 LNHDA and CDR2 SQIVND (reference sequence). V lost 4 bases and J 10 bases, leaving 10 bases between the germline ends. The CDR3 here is CASSNPGGKLFF. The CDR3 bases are TGTGCCAGTAGTAATCCCGGAGGAAAACTGTTTTTT.

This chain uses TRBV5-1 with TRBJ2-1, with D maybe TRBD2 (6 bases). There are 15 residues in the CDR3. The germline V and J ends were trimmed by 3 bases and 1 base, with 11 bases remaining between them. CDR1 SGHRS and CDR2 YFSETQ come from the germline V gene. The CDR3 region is CASSSSSGSYNEQFF. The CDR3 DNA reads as TGCGCCAGCAGCTCCAGTAGCGGTTCCTACAATGAGCAGTTCTTC. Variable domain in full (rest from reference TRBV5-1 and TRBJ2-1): KAGVTQTPRYLIKTRGQQVTLSCSPISGHRSVSWYQQTPGQGLQFLFEYFSETQRNKGNFPGRFSGRQFSNSRSEMNVSTLELGDSALYLCASSSSSGSYNEQFFGPGTRLTVL.

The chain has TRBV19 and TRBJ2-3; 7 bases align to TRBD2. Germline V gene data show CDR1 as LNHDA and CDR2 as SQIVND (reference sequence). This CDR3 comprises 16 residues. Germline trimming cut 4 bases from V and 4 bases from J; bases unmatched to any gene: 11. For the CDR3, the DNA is TGTGCCAGTAGTAAACCGAGCGGGAATACGGCAGATACGCAGTATTTT. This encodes CASSKPSGNTADTQYF.

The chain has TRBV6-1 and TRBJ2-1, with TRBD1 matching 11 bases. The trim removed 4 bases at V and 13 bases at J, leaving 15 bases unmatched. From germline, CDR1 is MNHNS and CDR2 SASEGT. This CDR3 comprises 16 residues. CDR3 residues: CASSGWDRGKYTQQFF. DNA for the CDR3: TGTGCCAGCAGTGGGTGGGACAGGGGGAAGTACACACAACAGTTCTTC.

The CDR3, as DNA: TGTGCCTGGTCTAGCGGGTCCTACGAGCAGTACTTC. Protein: CAWSSGSYEQYF. V gene TRBV30 combines with J gene TRBJ2-7; 8 positions match TRBD2. Germline lookup yields CDR1 GTSNPN and CDR2 SVGIG (reference sequence). The CDR3 runs to 12 residues. J gave up 1 base and V 5 bases, and 1 base lay outside the gene matches. The full variable domain, with the rest looked up from reference TRBV30 and TRBJ2-7, is SQTIHQWPATLVQPVGSPLSLECTVEGTSNPNLYWYRQAAGRGLQLLFYSVGIGQISSEVPQNLSASRPQDRQFILSSKKLLLSDSGFYLCAWSSGSYEQYFGPGTRLTVT.

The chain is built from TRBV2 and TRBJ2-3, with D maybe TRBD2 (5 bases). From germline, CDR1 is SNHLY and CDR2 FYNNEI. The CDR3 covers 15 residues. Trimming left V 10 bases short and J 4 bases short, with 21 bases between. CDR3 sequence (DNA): TGTGCCACCCTAAGTAGGACCGGGAAGTCAGATACGCAGTATTTT. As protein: CATLSRTGKSDTQYF. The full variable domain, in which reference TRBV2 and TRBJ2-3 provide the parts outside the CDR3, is EPEVTQTPSHQVTQMGQEVILRCVPISNHLYFYWYRQILGQKVEFLVSFYNNEISEKSEIFDDQFSVERPDGSNFTLKIRSTKLEDSAMYFCATLSRTGKSDTQYFGPGTRLTVL.

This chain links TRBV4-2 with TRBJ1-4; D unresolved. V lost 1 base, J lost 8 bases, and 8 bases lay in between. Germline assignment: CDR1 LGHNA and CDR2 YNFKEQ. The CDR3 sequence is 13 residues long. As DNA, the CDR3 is TGTGCCAGCAGCCAAGGAGCTACCGAAAAACTGTTTTTT. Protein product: CASSQGATEKLFF.

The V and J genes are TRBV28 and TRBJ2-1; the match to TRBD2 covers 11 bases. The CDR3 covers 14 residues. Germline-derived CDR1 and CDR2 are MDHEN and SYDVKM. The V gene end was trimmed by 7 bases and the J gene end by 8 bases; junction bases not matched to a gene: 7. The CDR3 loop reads CASTLAGGSDEQFF. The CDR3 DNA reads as TGTGCCAGCACTCTAGCGGGAGGTAGCGATGAGCAGTTCTTC.

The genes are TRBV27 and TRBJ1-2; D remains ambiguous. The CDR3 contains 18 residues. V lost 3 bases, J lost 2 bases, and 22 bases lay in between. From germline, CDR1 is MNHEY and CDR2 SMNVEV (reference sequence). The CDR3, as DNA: TGTGCCAGCAGTTTGTCCCCTGACCTGAGAACAGAGAACTATGGCTACACCTTC. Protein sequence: CASSLSPDLRTENYGYTF.

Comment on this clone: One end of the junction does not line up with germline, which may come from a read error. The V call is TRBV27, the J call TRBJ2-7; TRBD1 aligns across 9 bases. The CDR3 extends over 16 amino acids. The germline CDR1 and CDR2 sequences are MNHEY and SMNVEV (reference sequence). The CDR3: CATSSAGTGISYEQYF. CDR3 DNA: TGTGCCACCAGTTCAGCCGGGACAGGGATCTCCTACGAGCAGTACTTC.

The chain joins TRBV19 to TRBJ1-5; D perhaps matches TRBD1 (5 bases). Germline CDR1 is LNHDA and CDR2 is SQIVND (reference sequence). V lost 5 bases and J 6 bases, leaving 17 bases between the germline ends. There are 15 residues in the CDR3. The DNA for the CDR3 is TGTGCCAGTAGTCCCAGGGCACCTTACCCTCAGCCCCAGCATTTT. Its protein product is CASSPRAPYPQPQHF.

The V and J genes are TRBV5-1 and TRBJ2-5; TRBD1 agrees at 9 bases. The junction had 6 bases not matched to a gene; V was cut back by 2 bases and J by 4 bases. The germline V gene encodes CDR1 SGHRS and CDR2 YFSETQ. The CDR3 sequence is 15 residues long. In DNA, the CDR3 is TGCGCCAGCAGCTTAACAGGGGGCCTGGGAGAGACCCAGTACTTC. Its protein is CASSLTGGLGETQYF.

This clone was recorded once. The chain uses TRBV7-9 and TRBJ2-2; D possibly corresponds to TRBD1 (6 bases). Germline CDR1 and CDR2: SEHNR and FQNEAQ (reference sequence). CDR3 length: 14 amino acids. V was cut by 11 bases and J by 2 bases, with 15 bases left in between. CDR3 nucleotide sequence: TGTGCCGGAGGAACAGGGCCAAACACCGGGGAGCTGTTTTTT. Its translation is CAGGTGPNTGELFF.

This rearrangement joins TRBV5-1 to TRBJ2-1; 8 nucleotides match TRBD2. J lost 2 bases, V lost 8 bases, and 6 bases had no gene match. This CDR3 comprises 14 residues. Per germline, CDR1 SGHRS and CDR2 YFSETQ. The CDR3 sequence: CASTGTSTYNEQFF. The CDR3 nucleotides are TGCGCCAGTACCGGGACTAGTACCTACAATGAGCAGTTCTTC.

CDR3 residues: CASSRLDNNQPQHF. CDR3 in DNA: TGTGCCAGCTCACGCCTCGACAACAATCAGCCCCAGCATTTT. The chain couples TRBV18 to TRBJ1-5; D unclear. This CDR3 region has 14 residues. The ends were cut back, 4 bases at V and 3 bases at J, with 10 bases in the middle. Looked up from germline, CDR1 is KGHSH and CDR2 is LQKENI.

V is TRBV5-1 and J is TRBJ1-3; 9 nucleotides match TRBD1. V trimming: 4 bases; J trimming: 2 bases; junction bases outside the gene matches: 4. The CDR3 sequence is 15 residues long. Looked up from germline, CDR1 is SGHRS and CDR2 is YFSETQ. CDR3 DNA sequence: TGCGCCAGCAGCGAGTGGACAGGGGCTGGAAACACCATATATTTT. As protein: CASSEWTGAGNTIYF.